The sample holds many counts of the clone carrying this TCR beta chain. Its specificity is unknown. Among all donors, each was a healthy Caucasian. This sample stems from a study of identical twins. Through template switching, a universal primer site was introduced, and the cDNA contained unique molecular identifiers. TCRdb passed the 5' RACE reads through MiXCR, listing each CDR3 protein once. The sample comprises approximately 700,000 distinct CDR3 sequences, around 6% of which are singletons, and roughly 1.8% rests with the top ten. Germline V CDR1 and CDR2: SEHNR, FQNEAQ (reference sequence). Trimming removed 0 bases at V and 2 bases at J, with 11 bases between. This CDR3 is built from 15 residues. Study-wide points: Fewer insertions marked abundant cord blood beta clonotypes; young adult naive trended weakly, memory not at all. Twins shared beta out-of-frame sequences in excess, but this excess was weaker.

This TCR was sampled from a man aged 18-30 years in good health. The J gene is TRBJ2-7, the V gene TRBV7-9; no clear D gene. Source material: naive T cells sorted from blood. CDR3 sequence: CASSLARSSTYEQYF. The DNA for the CDR3 is TGTGCCAGCAGCTTAGCCCGGAGTTCAACCTACGAGCAGTACTTC.